This TCR beta chain emerged from a study of blood T cell repertoires in COVID-19. Looking at the study overall: The analysed material was cDNA or gDNA that came from T cells, B-cell-depleted T cells, or PBMCs.

Germline lookup yields CDR1 MNHEY and CDR2 SMNVEV (reference sequence). With V trimmed by 5 bases and J by 4 bases, 2 bases remained unmatched. The CDR3 totals 13 residues. Original data processing: For nucleated cells, counts were estimated from reference gene primer amplification. The table came from immunoSEQ multiplex PCR; TCRdb's copy has only in-frame clones and leaves some out. The DNA was the basis for D and trimming; V, J and clone size are from that table. Among 50,000 or so clones listed, around 85% were seen once. The TCR sequence derives from a man aged 35 to 55 with active COVID-19. The genes are TRBV27 and TRBJ2-1, with TRBD1 matching over 7 bases. The sample consisted of peripheral blood. This chain's CDR3 is CASSLTGYNEQFF. In DNA form, the CDR3 reads TGTGCCAGCAGTCTGACAGGGTACAATGAGCAGTTCTTC.